This T cell receptor beta chain was retrieved from a study of blood T cell repertoires in COVID-19 (dated by TCRdb to the early 2020s). For the wider study: Collaborator samples came from the United States, Italy and Spain and covered acute and convalescent phases of COVID-19. The prospective study material was composed of cDNA or gDNA derived from T cells, B-cell-depleted T cells, or PBMCs. Deeply sampled blood TCRbeta repertoires from subjects exposed to, actively infected with, or recovered from COVID-19 were included in the dataset. A freely available public database, intended as a resource for researchers studying the immune response to SARS-CoV-2, is where the repertoires were released. The samples were drawn from two sources: the first 160 participants of the ongoing ImmuneRACE study, and 1,200 or so subjects contributed by 6 global collaborators. A de-identified subject ID, COVID-19 status, age in years and sex were almost always included in the sample metadata. Where available, HLA class I and class II types were obtained from metadata supplied by the sample provider rather than from assay-based typing.

Study-wide conclusions, independent of this receptor: Clinical and demographic metadata were provided uncurated, with the amount varying by source and participant.

Between the V and J ends, shortened by 5 bases and 2 bases respectively, the junction contains 16 bases. From its cysteine to its phenylalanine, the CDR3 spans 15 amino acids. Only the CDR3 region is kept as DNA, spanning 45 bases read in frame from base 1. The germline V gene supplies CDR1 ENHRY and CDR2 SYGVKD. This clone was recorded only once. Its recognized antigen is unknown. The input lacks base qualities; no much larger clone sits a single base away. TCRbeta CDR3 regions were amplified from genomic DNA by means of the immunoSEQ Assay, a bias-controlled multiplex PCR. The original pipeline was this. The number of nucleated cells in each sample was estimated by amplification of reference gene primers within the assay. Sequence reads were collapsed and filtered to measure the absolute abundance of every unique TCRbeta CDR3 rearrangement. For each sample, productive Simpson clonality was calculated as the square root of Simpson's diversity index over productive rearrangements. TCRdb stores this immuneACCESS table with in-frame sequences only. Part of the clones is absent; in the studies checked, under half of the shortfall reflects unresolved V genes, and no reason is known for the rest. From that table come the V and J calls and clone size; the DNA was used to work out D and trimming. The sample table contains 260,000 or so clones; only one count was recorded for 80% to 90% of them. 7.5% to 8% of the sample is taken by the ten largest.

In Seattle, one collaborating source enrolled patients while the infection was active and tracked those patients longitudinally over the course of disease. Collaborating institutions collected whole blood in K2EDTA tubes following their own protocols. For TCRbeta analysis, collaborator samples were shipped as frozen whole blood, as isolated PBMCs, or as DNA extracted from either sample type. Rearrangement joined TRBV10-3 to TRBJ2-7; the D gene is perhaps TRBD1, on 6 matching bases. Sequencing was carried out using peripheral blood. The clonotype was recovered from a woman of 80 years or more with COVID-19, enrolled during active disease. The nucleotides read TGTGCCATCAGTTCCCGGGACACGGCAACCTACGAGCAGTACTTC. Its translation is CAISSRDTATYEQYF.